This TCR beta chain was sequenced during a study of blood T cell repertoires in COVID-19. Study-level information: Sites in the United States, Italy and Spain provided acute and convalescent COVID-19 samples.

Authors' methods: Nucleated cell counts were estimated from reference gene primer amplification. Using immunoSEQ multiplex PCR, the repertoire was profiled, and TCRdb retains in-frame clones only, with some absent. That table gives V, J and clone size, and the DNA gave D and trimming. Here the sample spans around 250,000 clones, just over 85% being singletons. This CDR3 spans 17 amino acids. Germline loops: CDR1 LGHNT, CDR2 FRNRAP. The V end was cut by 5 bases, the J end by 10 bases, with 27 bases between. This clone was counted only a few times. Two consecutive negative NP/OP PCR tests, clearance, or resolved symptoms defined Cohort 3 recovery.

The sequencing sample was made of PBMCs or T cells enriched from blood (not recorded which). The chain carries TRBV12-5 and TRBJ2-1, with D maybe TRBD1 (6 bases). The sequence came from a man aged 18 to 30 who had recovered from COVID-19. CDR3: CASGAPQYPLTGQEQFF. The CDR3 bases are TGTGCTAGTGGTGCCCCACAATACCCATTGACAGGACAAGAGCAGTTCTTC. Using reference TRBV12-5 and TRBJ2-1 for the parts outside the CDR3, the full variable domain is DARVTQTPRHKVTEMGQEVTMRCQPILGHNTVFWYRQTMMQGLELLAYFRNRAPLDDSGMPKDRFSAEMPDATLATLKIQPSEPRDSAVYFCASGAPQYPLTGQEQFFGPGTRLTVL.